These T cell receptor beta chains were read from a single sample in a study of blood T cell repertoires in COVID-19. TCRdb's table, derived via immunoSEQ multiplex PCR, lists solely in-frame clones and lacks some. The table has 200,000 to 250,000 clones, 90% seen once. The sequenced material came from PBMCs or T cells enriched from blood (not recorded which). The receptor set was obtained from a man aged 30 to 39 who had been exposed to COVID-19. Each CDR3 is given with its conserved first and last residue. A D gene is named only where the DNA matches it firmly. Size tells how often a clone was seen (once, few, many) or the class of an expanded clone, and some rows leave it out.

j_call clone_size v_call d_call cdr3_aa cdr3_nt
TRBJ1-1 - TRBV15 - CATSGRKLGTEAFF TGTGCCACCAGCGGCAGGAAGTTGGGCACTGAAGCTTTCTTT
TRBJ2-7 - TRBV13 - CASSLVASGVHEQYF TGTGCCAGCAGCTTAGTTGCCTCCGGGGTCCACGAGCAGTACTTC
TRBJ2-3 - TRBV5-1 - CASSPGEGADTQYF TGCGCCAGCAGCCCGGGTGAGGGAGCAGATACGCAGTATTTT
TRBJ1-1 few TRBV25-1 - CASRLLNTEAFF TGTGCCAGCAGACTGTTGAACACTGAAGCTTTCTTT
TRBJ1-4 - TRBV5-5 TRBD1 CASSPGTGVNEKLFF TGTGCCAGCAGCCCGGGGACAGGGGTTAATGAAAAACTGTTTTTT
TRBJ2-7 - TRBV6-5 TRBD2 CASSYSRGYEQYF TGTGCCAGCAGTTACTCGCGGGGGTACGAGCAGTACTTC
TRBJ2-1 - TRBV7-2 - CASSRDKYNEQFF TGTGCCAGCAGCCGGGACAAATACAATGAGCAGTTCTTC
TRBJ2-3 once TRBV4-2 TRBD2 CASGVLAGGGTDTQYF TGTGCCAGCGGCGTACTAGCGGGGGGGGGCACAGATACGCAGTATTTT
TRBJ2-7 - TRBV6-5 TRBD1 CASRHGTGKGEQYF TGTGCCAGCAGGCACGGGACAGGAAAGGGCGAGCAGTACTTC
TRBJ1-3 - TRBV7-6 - CASSPETATVGNTIYF TGTGCCAGCAGCCCTGAGACAGCCACCGTTGGAAACACCATATATTTT
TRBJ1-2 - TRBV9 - CASSAGVGYTF TGTGCCAGCAGCGCCGGGGTTGGCTACACCTTC
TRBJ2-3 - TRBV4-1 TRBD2 CASSPSGEGQYF TGCGCCAGCAGCCCCAGCGGGGAGGGGCAGTATTTT
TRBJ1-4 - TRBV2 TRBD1 CASSGDRDEKLFF TGTGCCAGCAGTGGGGACAGGGATGAAAAACTGTTTTTT
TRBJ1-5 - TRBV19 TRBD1 CASSTTGVVSQPQHF TGTGCCAGTAGTACGACAGGGGTAGTAAGTCAGCCCCAGCATTTT
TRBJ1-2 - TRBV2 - CASSEADGFLSNRGDYGYTF TGTGCCAGCAGTGAAGCGGATGGGTTCCTATCGAACCGGGGTGACTATGGCTACACCTTC
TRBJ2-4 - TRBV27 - CASSFEGEAKNIQYF TGTGCCAGCAGTTTCGAGGGAGAGGCCAAAAACATTCAGTACTTC
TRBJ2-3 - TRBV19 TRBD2 CASSMGGGTDTQYF TGTGCCAGTAGTATGGGGGGGGGCACAGATACGCAGTATTTT
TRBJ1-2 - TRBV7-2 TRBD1 CASSFTGGLSNYGYTF TGTGCCAGCAGCTTTACAGGGGGATTATCTAACTATGGCTACACCTTC
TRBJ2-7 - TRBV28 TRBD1 CASSPGQGASYEQYF TGTGCCAGCAGTCCTGGACAGGGGGCCTCCTACGAGCAGTACTTC
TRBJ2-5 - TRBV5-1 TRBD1 CASSLDGTGGQETQYF TGCGCCAGCAGCTTGGACGGGACAGGGGGTCAAGAGACCCAGTACTTC
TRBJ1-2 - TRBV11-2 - CASSLIGAYYGYTF TGTGCCAGCAGCTTAATTGGGGCCTACTATGGCTACACCTTC
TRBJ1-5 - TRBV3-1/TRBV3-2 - CASSPRRGHQPQHF TGTGCCAGCAGCCCCCGGAGAGGGCATCAGCCCCAGCATTTT
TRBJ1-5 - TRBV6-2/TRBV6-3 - CASSYIGQGNNQPQHF TGTGCCAGCAGTTACATCGGGCAGGGTAACAATCAGCCCCAGCATTTT
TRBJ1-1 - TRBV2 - CASILDRNTEAFF TGTGCCAGCATCTTGGACAGGAACACTGAAGCTTTCTTT
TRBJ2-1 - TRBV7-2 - CASSLLRFQSNEQFF TGTGCCAGCAGCTTACTCCGGTTCCAAAGTAATGAGCAGTTCTTC
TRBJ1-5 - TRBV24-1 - CATSDEGEPQHF TGTGCCACCAGTGATGAAGGGGAGCCCCAGCATTTT